The entry below describes one T cell receptor beta chain. This clone was counted between two and nine times. Its cognate antigen has yet to be identified. Base qualities are not at hand, and no much larger clone is one base apart. The data originate from a study of cytomegalovirus exposure and HLA in healthy donors (dated by TCRdb to 2016 to 2017). Study-wide context: According to a later analysis, the approximately 120 validation repertoires were produced on the same platform as the 666 repertoires of the first cohort. The aim of the study was to test whether cataloging public T cell receptors could identify signatures of past pathogen exposure. High-throughput TCR immunosequencing, statistical association of individual TCRs with disease status, and machine learning were combined to predict cytomegalovirus infection status. Besides the first cohort of roughly 640 subjects, a separate validation cohort made up of over a hundred different subjects was used.

The research as a whole found: Subsequent analysis determined that TCRs grouped into clusters in the first cohort also showed a tendency toward co-occurrence across the approximately 120 validation repertoires, and 90% to 95% of cluster scores exceeded 0. The validation cohort had no HLA typing available for a later analysis, so co-occurrence within that cohort was assessed over all 130 or so repertoires. Across donors, most TCR sequences were observed very rarely, whereas some public TCRs were present in many individuals. The classifier was reported to diagnose cytomegalovirus status with high specificity and sensitivity in both the original cohort and the validation cohort. A total of about 180 TCR beta chains were listed by the study as associated with cytomegalovirus. Three of the identified cytomegalovirus-associated TCR beta chains were confirmed in vitro to be specific for cytomegalovirus antigens. The authors suggested that the approach could potentially be generalized to other disease states and immunological phenotypes.

The library was prepared using the immunoSEQ multiplex PCR assay. In the source study's methods: A statistical classification framework was built to diagnose cytomegalovirus status from the catalog of TCR beta chain sequences. In its TCRdb copy, this immuneACCESS table keeps in-frame sequences only and misses some clones. Where compared with another copy, unresolved V genes explain less than half of these, and the others have no known cause. The D gene and trimming were derived from the DNA, and the V and J assignments and clone size from that table. The sample data list roughly 130,000 clones, and around 92% of these were observed just once. The top ten clonotypes cover about 3% of the sample. At the junction V is shortened by 1 base and J by 0 bases, with 10 bases in between. The germline V gene provides CDR1 SGHVS and CDR2 FQNEAQ. The CDR3 covers 15 residues, taking in both the cysteine and the phenylalanine. Just the 45-base CDR3 DNA is kept, in frame starting at base 1.

The donors belonged to the validation cohort of approximately 130 subjects, which was separate from the roughly 700-subject first cohort. This receptor was obtained from a man in his thirties or forties in good health and CMV-seronegative. The rearranged segments are TRBV7-8 and TRBJ2-7; D gene: possibly TRBD1, on 5 matching bases. The sequenced sample was PBMCs. The CDR3 protein sequence reads: CASSLGQSPSYEQYF. The DNA is as follows: TGTGCCAGCAGCTTAGGACAGAGTCCCTCCTACGAGCAGTACTTC.